This passage covers 18 T cell receptor beta chains from one sample sequenced in a study of shared clonotypes between healthy human individuals. The repertoire was sequenced with immunoSEQ multiplex PCR; TCRdb's copy has only in-frame clones and lacks some. The sample carries roughly 1.4 million clones, 98% recorded once. What was sequenced was naive CD4+ T cells sorted from blood. Subset here: CD45RA+ positively selected. The receptors originated from a man aged 25-45 years in good health.

The chain employs TRBV15 and TRBJ2-7, with 9 bases aligning to TRBD1. The CDR3 covers 16 residues. The V gene end was trimmed by 5 bases and the J gene end by 3 bases; junction bases not matched to a gene: 11. The germline V gene has CDR1 LNHNV and CDR2 YYDKDF (reference sequence). The CDR3 protein is CATSLGRQGDNYEQYF. The CDR3 DNA reads as TGTGCCACCAGCCTAGGGAGACAGGGGGATAACTACGAGCAGTACTTC.

The CDR3 reads CASSLGVNTGELFF. CDR3 bases: TGTGCCAGCAGCCTAGGGGTAAACACCGGGGAGCTGTTTTTT. The rearrangement uses TRBV7-6 and TRBJ2-2; weak D call: TRBD1 (5 bases). CDR3 length equals 14 residues. V was pared by 5 bases and J by 2 bases, with 9 bases between. The germline V gene has CDR1 SGHVS and CDR2 FNYEAQ.

The chain has TRBV21-1 and TRBJ1-1; the table gives TRBD1 as D, unverified against the DNA. TRBV21-1 is annotated as a pseudogene. The CDR3 sequence is 20 residues long. Here the CDR3 reads CASNSNSWVQGRVAYTEAFF. The CDR3 DNA reads TGTGCCAGCAACAGCAACTCTTGGGTACAGGGAAGAGTTGCGTACACTGAAGCTTTCTTT.

The gene calls are TRBV9 and TRBJ2-7; 7 nucleotides agree with TRBD2. The CDR3 runs to 14 residues. Germline V gives CDR1 SGDLS, CDR2 YYNGEE. V gave up 0 bases and J gave up 7 bases; unmatched junction bases: 7. The CDR3 here is CASSVVAGAEEQYF. CDR3 sequence (DNA): TGTGCCAGCAGCGTAGTGGCGGGAGCGGAGGAGCAGTACTTC.

Notes on this clone: Other DNA sequences of this sample code for an identical CDR3. This rearrangement joins TRBV18 to TRBJ2-1, with D hard to call. From germline, CDR1 is KGHSH and CDR2 LQKENI. With 3 bases removed from V and 0 bases from J, the gap between germline ends came to 9 bases. The CDR3 loop spans 15 amino acids. This chain's CDR3 is CASSPQGGSYNEQFF. The CDR3 bases are TGTGCCAGCTCACCCCAAGGTGGCTCCTACAATGAGCAGTTCTTC.

The chain links TRBV9 to TRBJ2-2; D unclear. Trimming shortened V by 0 bases and J by 13 bases, and 13 bases separated the two germline ends. Germline V gene lookup returns CDR1 SGDLS and CDR2 YYNGEE. This CDR3 contains 13 residues. CDR3 nucleotides: TGTGCCAGCAGCGTAGAAGTGTGGGGTTGGCTGTTTTTT. Its protein product is CASSVEVWGWLFF.

This clone was seen once. The chain carries TRBV18 and TRBJ2-1; D could derive from TRBD1 or TRBD2 (5 bases each). V lost 2 bases, J lost 8 bases, and 19 bases lay in between. Germline lookup yields CDR1 KGHSH and CDR2 LQKENI. The CDR3 covers 16 residues. CDR3 DNA sequence: TGTGCCAGCTCACCATATGTGCGAGGGACGATTTATGAGCAGTTCTTC. Amino acid sequence: CASSPYVRGTIYEQFF. The entire variable domain, with the rest obtained from reference TRBV18 and TRBJ2-1, is as follows: NAGVMQNPRHLVRRRGQEARLRCSPMKGHSHVYWYRQLPEEGLKFMVYLQKENIIDESGMPKERFSAEFPKEGPSILRIQQVVRGDSAAYFCASSPYVRGTIYEQFFGPGTRLTVL.

The V gene is TRBV5-1, the J gene TRBJ2-3; no reliable D call. The germline CDR1 and CDR2 sequences are SGHRS and YFSETQ. Trimming took 0 bases from V and 0 from J, leaving 8 bases between them. This CDR3 spans 15 amino acids. The CDR3, as DNA: TGCGCCAGCAGCTTGGTCCAAGCTAGCACAGATACGCAGTATTTT. Translation: CASSLVQASTDTQYF.

As regards this clone: This sample includes further DNA sequences coding for the same CDR3. The chain is built from TRBV5-1 and TRBJ2-3, with 7 bases lining up with TRBD2. Per the germline V gene, CDR1 is SGHRS and CDR2 is YFSETQ. This CDR3 contains 15 residues. The junction had 3 bases not matched to a gene; V was cut back by 0 bases and J by 2 bases. CDR3 residues: CASSLESGTTDTQYF. The CDR3 DNA follows: TGCGCCAGCAGCTTGGAGAGCGGGACCACAGATACGCAGTATTTT. Supplemented by reference TRBV5-1 and TRBJ2-3, the full variable domain reads KAGVTQTPRYLIKTRGQQVTLSCSPISGHRSVSWYQQTPGQGLQFLFEYFSETQRNKGNFPGRFSGRQFSNSRSEMNVSTLELGDSALYLCASSLESGTTDTQYFGPGTRLTVL.

The V call is TRBV7-8, the J call TRBJ2-4, with TRBD2 as a possible D gene (6 bases). The length of the CDR3 is 18 residues. The V and J ends lost 1 base and 0 bases respectively, with 16 bases between them. The germline gives CDR1 SGHVS, CDR2 FQNEAQ. The CDR3 DNA follows: TGTGCCAGCAGCTTAGGGGTGGGAGAGGGACTAGCCAAAAACATTCAGTACTTC. Its translation is CASSLGVGEGLAKNIQYF.

The chain carries TRBV7-8 and TRBJ2-2, with TRBD2 matching over 7 bases. Germline assignment: CDR1 SGHVS and CDR2 FQNEAQ. The V segment lost 4 bases and the J segment 8 bases; nucleotides outside the gene matches: 1. This CDR3 comprises 12 residues. The CDR3 DNA follows: TGTGCCAGCAGCTCCGGGAGGGGGGAGCTGTTTTTT. Its protein is CASSSGRGELFF.

V gene TRBV28 combines with J gene TRBJ2-7; 7 bases agree with TRBD2. Germline CDR1 and CDR2: MDHEN and SYDVKM. The CDR3 is 15 residues long. With V trimmed by 3 bases and J by 0 bases, 5 bases remained unmatched. This chain's CDR3 is CASSFGGSSSYEQYF. For the CDR3, the DNA is TGTGCCAGCAGTTTCGGGGGGAGTAGCTCCTACGAGCAGTACTTC.

The rearrangement uses TRBV18 and TRBJ1-3, with D unclear. Germline-derived CDR1 and CDR2 are KGHSH and LQKENI. Between the trimmed V and J ends, which lost 2 bases and 2 bases, there was a span of 10 bases. The CDR3 is 15 residues long. CDR3 in DNA: TGTGCCAGCTCACCAAAGGTTCCTCCTGGAAACACCATATATTTT. Its translation: CASSPKVPPGNTIYF.

This clone occurred once. The chain joins TRBV7-9 to TRBJ2-2; 7 bases are shared with TRBD2. The J segment lost 5 bases and the V segment lost 2 bases, leaving 14 bases of the junction unmatched. The CDR3 sequence is 18 residues long. Germline V gene sequence: CDR1 SEHNR, CDR2 FQNEAQ (reference sequence). The CDR3 here is CASSLSGGSTGGTGELFF. Written as DNA, the CDR3 is TGTGCCAGCAGCTTATCGGGCGGGAGTACTGGAGGGACCGGGGAGCTGTTTTTT.

This chain joins TRBV9 and TRBJ2-5; D is ambiguous. The CDR3 has 15 amino acids. V was cut by 0 bases and J by 1 base, with 10 bases left in between. Germline CDR1 and CDR2: SGDLS and YYNGEE. Written as DNA, the CDR3 is TGTGCCAGCAGCGTAGAAGGACGGACCCAAGAGACCCAGTACTTC. This gives the protein CASSVEGRTQETQYF.

The chain has TRBV7-2 and TRBJ1-5; perhaps TRBD1 as D (6 bases). The ends were cut back, 1 base at V and 6 bases at J, with 13 bases in the middle. This CDR3 spans 15 amino acids. Looked up from germline, CDR1 is SGHTA and CDR2 is FQGNSA. CDR3 residues: CASSLGTAPGQPQHF. In DNA, the CDR3 is TGTGCCAGCAGCTTAGGGACAGCTCCCGGTCAGCCCCAGCATTTT. Combining the CDR3 with reference TRBV7-2 and TRBJ1-5 gives the whole variable domain GAGVSQSPSNKVTEKGKDVELRCDPISGHTALYWYRQSLGQGLEFLIYFQGNSAPDKSGLPSDRFSAERTGGSVSTLTIQRTQQEDSAVYLCASSLGTAPGQPQHFGDGTRLSIL.

The gene calls are TRBV5-5 and TRBJ1-2; TRBD1 matches at 9 bases. Germline CDR1 is SGHKS and CDR2 is YYEKEE (reference sequence). The CDR3 has 17 amino acids. V dropped 4 bases and J dropped 2; count of bases not matched to a gene: 12. The DNA of the CDR3 is TGTGCCAGCAGCCGTTCGACAGGGGGGATCGAGAACTATGGCTACACCTTC. Translation gives CASSRSTGGIENYGYTF.

The chain is built from TRBV5-4 and TRBJ1-1; D is unclear. The length of the CDR3 is 14 residues. V was cut by 2 bases and J by 3 bases, with 11 bases left in between. Germline CDR1 and CDR2: SGHNT and YYREEE (reference sequence). The DNA for the CDR3 is TGTGCCAGCAGCTTTAGTATCATTGACACTGAAGCTTTCTTT. Its protein product is CASSFSIIDTEAFF. Full variable domain (rest looked up from reference TRBV5-4 and TRBJ1-1): ETGVTQSPTHLIKTRGQQVTLRCSSQSGHNTVSWYQQALGQGPQFIFQYYREEENGRGNFPPRFSGLQFPNYSSELNVNALELDDSALYLCASSFSIIDTEAFFGQGTRLTVV.